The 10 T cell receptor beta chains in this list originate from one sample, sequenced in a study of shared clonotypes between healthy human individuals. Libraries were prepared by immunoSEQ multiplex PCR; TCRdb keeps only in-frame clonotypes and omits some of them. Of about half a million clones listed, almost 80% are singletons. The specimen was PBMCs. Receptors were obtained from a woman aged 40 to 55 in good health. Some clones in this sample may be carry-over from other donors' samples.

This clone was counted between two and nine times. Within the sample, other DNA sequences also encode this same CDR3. As DNA, the CDR3 is TGTGCCAGTAGTACGCCGGGACAGAACACTGAAGCTTTCTTT. This translates into CASSTPGQNTEAFF. The rearrangement joins TRBV19 to TRBJ1-1; weak D call: TRBD1 (6 bases). Germline V gives CDR1 LNHDA, CDR2 SQIVND (reference sequence). Trimming took 4 bases from V and 1 from J, leaving 10 bases between them. The CDR3 has 14 amino acids. The entire variable domain, with the rest obtained from reference TRBV19 and TRBJ1-1, is as follows: DGGITQSPKYLFRKEGQNVTLSCEQNLNHDAMYWYRQDPGQGLRLIYYSQIVNDFQKGDIAEGYSVSREKKESFPLTVTSAQKNPTAFYLCASSTPGQNTEAFFGQGTRLTVV.

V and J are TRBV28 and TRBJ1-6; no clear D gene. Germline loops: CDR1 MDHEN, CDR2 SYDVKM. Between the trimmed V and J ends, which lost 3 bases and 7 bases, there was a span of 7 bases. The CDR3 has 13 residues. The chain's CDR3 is CASSLAANSPLHF. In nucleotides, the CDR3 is TGTGCCAGCAGTTTGGCAGCCAATTCACCCCTCCACTTT.

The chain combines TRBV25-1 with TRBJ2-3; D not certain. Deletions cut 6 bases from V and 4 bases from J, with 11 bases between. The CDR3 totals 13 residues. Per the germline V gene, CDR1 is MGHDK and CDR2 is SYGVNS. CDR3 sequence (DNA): TGTGCCAGCAGCCAGGAGCCCGCAGATACGCAGTATTTT. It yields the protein CASSQEPADTQYF.

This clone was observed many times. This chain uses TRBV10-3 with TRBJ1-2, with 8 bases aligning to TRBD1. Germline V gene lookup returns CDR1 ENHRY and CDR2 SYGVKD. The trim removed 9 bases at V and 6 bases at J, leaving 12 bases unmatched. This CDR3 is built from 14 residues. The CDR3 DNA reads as TGTGCCATGGTAAGAGGACAGGGAGATAATGGCTACACCTTC. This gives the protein CAMVRGQGDNGYTF.

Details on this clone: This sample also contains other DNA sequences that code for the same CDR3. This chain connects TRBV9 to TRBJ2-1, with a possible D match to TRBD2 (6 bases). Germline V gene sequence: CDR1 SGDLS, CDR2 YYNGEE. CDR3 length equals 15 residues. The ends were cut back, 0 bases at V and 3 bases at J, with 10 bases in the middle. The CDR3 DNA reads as TGTGCCAGCAGCGTAGCTAGCGCGCTCTACAATGAGCAGTTCTTC. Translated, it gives CASSVASALYNEQFF.

CDR3 amino acids: CASSRDSQNTGELFF. The CDR3 DNA sequence: TGTGCCAGCAGTCGGGACAGCCAGAACACCGGGGAGCTGTTTTTT. The V gene is TRBV7-3, the J gene TRBJ2-2, with TRBD1 matching over 7 bases. The CDR3 is made up of 15 amino acids. Germline V CDR1 and CDR2: SGHTA, FQGTGA. J was trimmed by 1 base and V by 6 bases; bases with no gene match: 5.

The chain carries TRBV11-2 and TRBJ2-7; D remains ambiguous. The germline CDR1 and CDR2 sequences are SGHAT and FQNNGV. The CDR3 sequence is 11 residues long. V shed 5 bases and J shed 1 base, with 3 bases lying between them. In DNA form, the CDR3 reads TGTGCCAGCAGCGATTCCTACGAGCAGTACTTC. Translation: CASSDSYEQYF.

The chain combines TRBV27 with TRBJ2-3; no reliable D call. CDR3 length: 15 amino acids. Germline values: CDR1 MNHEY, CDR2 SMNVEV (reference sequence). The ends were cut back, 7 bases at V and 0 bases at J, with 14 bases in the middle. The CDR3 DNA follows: TGTGCCAGCACCGCCCAAGGGTATAGCACAGATACGCAGTATTTT. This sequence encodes CASTAQGYSTDTQYF.

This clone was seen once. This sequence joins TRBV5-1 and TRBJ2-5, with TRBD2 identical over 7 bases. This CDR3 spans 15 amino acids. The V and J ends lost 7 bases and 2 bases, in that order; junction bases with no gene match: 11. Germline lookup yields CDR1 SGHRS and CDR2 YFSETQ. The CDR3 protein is CASAPGERGQETQYF. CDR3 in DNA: TGCGCCAGCGCCCCTGGGGAGCGGGGACAAGAGACCCAGTACTTC.

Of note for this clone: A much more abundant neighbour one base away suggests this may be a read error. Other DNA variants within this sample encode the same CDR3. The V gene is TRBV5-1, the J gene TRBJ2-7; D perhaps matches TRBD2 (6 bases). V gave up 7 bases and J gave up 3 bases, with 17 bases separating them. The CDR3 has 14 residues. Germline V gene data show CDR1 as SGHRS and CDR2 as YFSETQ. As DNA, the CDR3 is TGCGCCAGCCGCCCCCTACCGGGGGTCTACGAGCAGTACTTC. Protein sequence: CASRPLPGVYEQYF.